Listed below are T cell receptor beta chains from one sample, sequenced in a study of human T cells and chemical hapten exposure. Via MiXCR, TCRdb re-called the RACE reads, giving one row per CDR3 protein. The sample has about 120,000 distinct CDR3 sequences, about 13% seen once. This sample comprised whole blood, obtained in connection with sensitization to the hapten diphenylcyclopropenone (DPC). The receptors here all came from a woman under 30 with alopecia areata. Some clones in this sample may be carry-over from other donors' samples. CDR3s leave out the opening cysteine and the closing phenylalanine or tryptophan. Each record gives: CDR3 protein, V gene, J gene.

SASDGGGYNEQF	TRBV20-1	TRBJ2-1
ASSPRTDLNTEAF	TRBV7-8	TRBJ1-1
AISGWGNNEQF	TRBV10-3	TRBJ2-1
ASSPPGEGRTYEQY	TRBV18	TRBJ2-7
ASSVAWFSYEQY	TRBV9	TRBJ2-7
ASSTGPPGD	TRBV7-9	TRBJ2-3
ASRTDAGELF	TRBV7-9	TRBJ2-2
AARRRDRATNTGELF	TRBV30	TRBJ2-2
ASSLRGAGTGELF	TRBV12-3/TRBV12-4	TRBJ2-2
ASSPPPGRGETQY	TRBV9	TRBJ2-5
ASSLWPHTGELF	TRBV7-6	TRBJ2-2
ASSHPIARGGEYEQY	TRBV28	TRBJ2-7
SASWGGSGGASTDTQY	TRBV20-1	TRBJ2-3
ASSPIPGQGNYGYT	TRBV7-9	TRBJ1-2
ASRHVYEQY	TRBV6-2/TRBV6-3	TRBJ2-7
ASSYNPGAGHGYT	TRBV6-2/TRBV6-3	TRBJ1-2
ASSPSFGSGGNTGELF	TRBV3-1	TRBJ2-2
SATKLVGTSGQETQY	TRBV20-1	TRBJ2-5
ASSSYLPLPGQGVHGYT	TRBV28	TRBJ1-2
ASSLSSGTLGEQF	TRBV7-6	TRBJ2-1
SAGPPGGSYNSPLH	TRBV20-1	TRBJ1-6
ASSEVGRVNTEAF	TRBV25-1	TRBJ1-1
ASSYSRTPAGETQY	TRBV6-2/TRBV6-3	TRBJ2-5
SAQGKPQH	TRBV29-1	TRBJ1-5
ASSYTPGARIAADTQY	TRBV6-2/TRBV6-3	TRBJ2-3
ASGSGRRGGSTDTQY	TRBV12-5	TRBJ2-3